The 8 T cell receptor beta chains presented below share a single source sample, sequenced in a study of T-cell reconstitution after alpha-beta-depleted transplantation in children. The library targeted TCRbeta and was prepared with unique molecular identifiers. TCRdb re-analysed the PCR reads in MiXCR, keeping a single row per CDR3 protein. The sample consists of approximately 110,000 distinct CDR3 sequences, under 30% of them appearing once. Source: PBMCs, mostly from graft donor cells, taken 180 days after TCRalphabeta/CD19-depleted stem cell transplant. The receptors were sampled from a male patient between 2 and 10 years old who had a stem cell transplant for chronic granulomatous disease, so the T cells may come from the graft donor.

This sequence joins TRBV5-8 and TRBJ2-5; 13 bases fit TRBD2. V shed 4 bases, J shed 2 bases, and the junction held 8 bases outside the gene matches. Per germline, CDR1 SGHTS and CDR2 YDEGEE. The CDR3 runs 17 residues. In DNA, the CDR3 is TGTGCCAGCAGCGTGGGACTAGCGGGAAGAAGGCAAGAGACCCAGTACTTC. This encodes CASSVGLAGRRQETQYF. Using reference TRBV5-8 and TRBJ2-5 for the parts outside the CDR3, the full variable domain is EAGVTQSPTHLIKTRGQQATLRCSPISGHTSVYWYQQALGLGLQFLLWYDEGEERNRGNFPPRFSGRQFPNYSSELNVNALELEDSALYLCASSVGLAGRRQETQYFGPGTRLLVL.

Only a few counts were recorded for this clonotype. J is TRBJ1-1 and V is TRBV29-1; no clear D gene. Germline CDR1 reads SQVTM; CDR2 reads ANQGSEA. V lost 3 bases, J lost 0 bases, and 14 bases lay in between. CDR3 size: 15 residues. The CDR3 protein is CSVDPARHMNTEAFF. The DNA for the CDR3 is TGCAGCGTTGACCCGGCCAGACACATGAACACTGAAGCTTTCTTT.

This clonotype was observed once. The J gene is TRBJ2-4, the V gene TRBV25-1, with D perhaps TRBD1 (6 bases). This CDR3 spans 13 amino acids. V lost 10 bases, J lost 6 bases, and 16 bases lay in between. Germline CDR1 and CDR2: MGHDK and SYGVNS. The CDR3 DNA sequence: TGTGCCACCCATGACAGGATCGGAAACATTCAGTACTTC. It specifies CATHDRIGNIQYF.

CDR3 DNA sequence: TGTGCCAGCTCACTGGGGACAGGAGCTTATGATGGCTACACCTTC. Its protein is CASSLGTGAYDGYTF. The rearrangement uses TRBV18 and TRBJ1-2; the match to TRBD1 covers 8 bases. Trimming took 4 bases from V and 6 from J; bases not matched to a gene: 10. Germline CDR1 is KGHSH and CDR2 is LQKENI. The CDR3 has 15 amino acids.

This clonotype was found many times. The rearrangement joins TRBV20-1 to TRBJ2-1, with 8 bases identical to TRBD2. CDR3 length: 14 amino acids. Germline-derived CDR1 and CDR2 are DFQATT and SNEGSKA (reference sequence). Trimming at V came to 4 bases and at J to 1 base, leaving 3 bases not matched to a gene. In DNA, the CDR3 is TGCAGTGCTACTAGCGGGTCATCCTACAATGAGCAGTTCTTC. As protein: CSATSGSSYNEQFF.

This clonotype was recorded many times. The chain joins TRBV5-5 to TRBJ2-1; no reliable D call. CDR3 length: 15 amino acids. Looked up from germline, CDR1 is SGHKS and CDR2 is YYEKEE (reference sequence). Trimming stripped 3 bases from V and 6 bases from J, with 16 bases between. The CDR3 is CASSYFIGRSNEQFF. The CDR3 bases are TGTGCCAGCAGCTACTTCATTGGACGCTCCAATGAGCAGTTCTTC.

This clonotype was counted ten times or more. The chain couples TRBV3-1 to TRBJ2-5; 7 bases are shared with TRBD2. The CDR3 has 14 residues. After removal of 4 bases from V and 2 bases from J, the junction contained 4 bases not matched to a gene. Germline V gives CDR1 LGHDT, CDR2 YNNKEL (reference sequence). CDR3 in amino acids: CASSPWTRQETQYF. In DNA, the CDR3 is TGTGCCAGCAGCCCCTGGACTAGACAAGAGACCCAGTACTTC.

This clonotype has more than one count but fewer than ten. The chain is built from TRBV7-3 and TRBJ2-7, with D possibly being TRBD1 (5 bases). V lost 3 bases and J lost 2, with 14 bases in between. There are 15 residues in the CDR3. In germline, CDR1 is SGHTA, CDR2 FQGTGA. This CDR3 is CASSFGPTGTYEQYF. The DNA of the CDR3 is TGTGCCAGCAGCTTTGGCCCCACAGGTACCTACGAGCAGTACTTC.